The present T cell receptor (beta chain) was sequenced within a study of blood T cell repertoires in COVID-19. Authors' methods: Reference gene primer amplification gave estimated nucleated cell counts. The method was immunoSEQ multiplex PCR; TCRdb's version includes in-frame clones alone and lacks a portion of them. The V and J calls and clone size are taken from that table; D and trimming were inferred from the DNA. Here the sample spans fewer than 200,000 clones, approximately 80% being singletons. Germline loops: CDR1 LGHDT, CDR2 YNNKEL (reference sequence). Between the trimmed V and J ends, which lost 1 base and 3 bases, there was a span of 7 bases. The length of the CDR3 is 14 residues. Cohort 3 donors were reported recovered after two negative PCRs, clearance, or symptom resolution.

This clonotype originated in a man over 45 who had recovered from COVID-19. Sample: PBMCs or T cells enriched from blood (not recorded which). V gene TRBV3-1 (or the pseudogene TRBV3-2) combines with J gene TRBJ1-3; no clear D. Here the CDR3 reads CASSQGVYGNTIYF. The CDR3 DNA sequence: TGTGCCAGCAGCCAAGGTGTTTATGGAAACACCATATATTTT.